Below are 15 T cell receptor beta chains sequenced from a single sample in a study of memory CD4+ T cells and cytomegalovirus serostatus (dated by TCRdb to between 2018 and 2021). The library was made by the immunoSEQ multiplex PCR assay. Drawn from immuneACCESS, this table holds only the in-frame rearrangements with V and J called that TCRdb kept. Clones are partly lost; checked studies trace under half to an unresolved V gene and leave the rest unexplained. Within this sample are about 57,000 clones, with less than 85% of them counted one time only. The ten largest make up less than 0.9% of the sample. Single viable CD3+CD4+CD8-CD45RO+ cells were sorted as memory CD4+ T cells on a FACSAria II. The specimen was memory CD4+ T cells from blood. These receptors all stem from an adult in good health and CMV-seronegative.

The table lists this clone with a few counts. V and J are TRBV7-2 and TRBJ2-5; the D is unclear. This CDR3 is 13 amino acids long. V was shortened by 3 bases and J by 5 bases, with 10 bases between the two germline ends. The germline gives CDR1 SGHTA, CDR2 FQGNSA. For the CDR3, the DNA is TGTGCCAGCAGCTTCTCGTTGGGGGAGACCCAGTACTTC. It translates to CASSFSLGETQYF.

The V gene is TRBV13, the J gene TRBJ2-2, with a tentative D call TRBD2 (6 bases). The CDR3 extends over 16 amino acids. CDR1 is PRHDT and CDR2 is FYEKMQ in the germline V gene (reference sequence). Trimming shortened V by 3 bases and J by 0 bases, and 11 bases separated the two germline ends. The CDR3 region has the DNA TGTGCCAGCAGCTTGCCCGGGGGTTCGAACACCGGGGAGCTGTTTTTT. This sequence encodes CASSLPGGSNTGELFF.

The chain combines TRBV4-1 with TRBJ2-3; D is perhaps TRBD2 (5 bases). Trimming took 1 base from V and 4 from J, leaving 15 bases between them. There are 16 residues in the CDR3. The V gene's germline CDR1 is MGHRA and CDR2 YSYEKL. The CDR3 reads CASSQGNALAPDTQYF. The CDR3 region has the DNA TGCGCCAGCAGCCAAGGTAACGCGCTAGCCCCAGATACGCAGTATTTT.

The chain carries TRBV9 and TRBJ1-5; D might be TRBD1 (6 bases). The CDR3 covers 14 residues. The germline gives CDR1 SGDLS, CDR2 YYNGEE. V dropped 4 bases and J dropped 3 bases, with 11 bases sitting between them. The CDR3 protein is CASSRDTINQPQHF. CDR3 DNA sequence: TGTGCCAGCAGCAGGGACACGATCAATCAGCCCCAGCATTTT.

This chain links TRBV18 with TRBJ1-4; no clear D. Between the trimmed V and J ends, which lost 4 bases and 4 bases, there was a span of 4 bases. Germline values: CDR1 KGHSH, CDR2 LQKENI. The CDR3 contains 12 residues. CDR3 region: CASSRSNEKLFF. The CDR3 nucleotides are TGTGCCAGCTCACGGAGTAATGAAAAACTGTTTTTT.

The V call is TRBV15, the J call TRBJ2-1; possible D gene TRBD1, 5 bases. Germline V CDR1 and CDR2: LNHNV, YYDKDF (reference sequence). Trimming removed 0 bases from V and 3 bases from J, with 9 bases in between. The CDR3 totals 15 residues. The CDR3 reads CATSRDRQGYNEQFF. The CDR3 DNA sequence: TGTGCCACCAGCAGAGATAGGCAGGGCTACAATGAGCAGTTCTTC.

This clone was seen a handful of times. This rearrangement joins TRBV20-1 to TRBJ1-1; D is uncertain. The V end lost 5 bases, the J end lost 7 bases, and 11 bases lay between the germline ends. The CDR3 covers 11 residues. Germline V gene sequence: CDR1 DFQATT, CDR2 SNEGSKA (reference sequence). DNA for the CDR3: TGCAGTGCTTCCCGGCACGGTGAAGCTTTCTTT. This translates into CSASRHGEAFF.

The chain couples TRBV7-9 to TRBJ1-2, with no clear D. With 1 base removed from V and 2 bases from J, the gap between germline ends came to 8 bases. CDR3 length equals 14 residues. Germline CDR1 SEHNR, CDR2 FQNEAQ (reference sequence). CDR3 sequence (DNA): TGTGCCAGCAGCTTAGACGGACCCAACTATGGCTACACCTTC. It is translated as CASSLDGPNYGYTF.

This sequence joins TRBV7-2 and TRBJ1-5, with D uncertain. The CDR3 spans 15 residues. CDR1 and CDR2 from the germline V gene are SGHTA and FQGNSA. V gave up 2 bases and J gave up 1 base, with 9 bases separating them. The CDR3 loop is CASSLTVLSNQPQHF. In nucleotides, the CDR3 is TGTGCCAGCAGCTTAACAGTCCTAAGCAATCAGCCCCAGCATTTT.

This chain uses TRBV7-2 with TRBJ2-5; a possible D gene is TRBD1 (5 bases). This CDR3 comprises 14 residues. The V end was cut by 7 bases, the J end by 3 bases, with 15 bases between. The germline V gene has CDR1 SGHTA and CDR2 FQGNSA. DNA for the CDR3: TGTGCCAGCACCCCGCAGGCAGGGAAAGAGACCCAGTACTTC. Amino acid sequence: CASTPQAGKETQYF.

The CDR3 is CASSLSGTTGNTIYF. The DNA of the CDR3 is TGTGCCAGCAGCTTATCTGGGACAACTGGAAACACCATATATTTT. This rearrangement joins TRBV7-9 to TRBJ1-3, with TRBD1 as a possible D gene (6 bases). The germline CDR1 and CDR2 sequences are SEHNR and FQNEAQ (reference sequence). The CDR3 has 15 residues. Deletions cut 2 bases from V and 2 bases from J, with 10 bases between.

As DNA, the CDR3 is TGTGCCAGCACCGAGGGCACTCTAGGGGGGTCACCCCTCCACTTT. Protein product: CASTEGTLGGSPLHF. The chain combines TRBV4-2 with TRBJ1-6; perhaps TRBD1 as D (6 bases). Germline V gene data show CDR1 as LGHNA and CDR2 as YNFKEQ. The V and J ends lost 7 bases and 10 bases respectively, with 20 bases between them. The CDR3 runs 15 residues.

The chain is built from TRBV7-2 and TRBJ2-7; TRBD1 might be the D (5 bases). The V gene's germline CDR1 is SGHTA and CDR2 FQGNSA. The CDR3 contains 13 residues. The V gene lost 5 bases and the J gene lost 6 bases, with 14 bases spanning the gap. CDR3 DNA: TGTGCCAGCAGCGTGGGGCAGACGGGCGAGCAGTACTTC. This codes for CASSVGQTGEQYF.

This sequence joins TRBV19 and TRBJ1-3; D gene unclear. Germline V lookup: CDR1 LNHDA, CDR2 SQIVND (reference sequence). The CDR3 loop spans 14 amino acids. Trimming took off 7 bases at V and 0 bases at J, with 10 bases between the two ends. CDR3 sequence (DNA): TGTGCCAGTACCCTGGGTCTCTCTGGAAACACCATATATTTT. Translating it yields CASTLGLSGNTIYF.

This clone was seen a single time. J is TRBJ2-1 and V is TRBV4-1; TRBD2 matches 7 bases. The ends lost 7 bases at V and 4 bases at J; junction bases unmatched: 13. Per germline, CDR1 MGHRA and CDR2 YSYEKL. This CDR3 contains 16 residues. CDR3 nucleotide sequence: TGCGCCAGCACCCCCGGGGGTGCGGGAGATTACAATGAGCAGTTCTTC. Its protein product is CASTPGGAGDYNEQFF.